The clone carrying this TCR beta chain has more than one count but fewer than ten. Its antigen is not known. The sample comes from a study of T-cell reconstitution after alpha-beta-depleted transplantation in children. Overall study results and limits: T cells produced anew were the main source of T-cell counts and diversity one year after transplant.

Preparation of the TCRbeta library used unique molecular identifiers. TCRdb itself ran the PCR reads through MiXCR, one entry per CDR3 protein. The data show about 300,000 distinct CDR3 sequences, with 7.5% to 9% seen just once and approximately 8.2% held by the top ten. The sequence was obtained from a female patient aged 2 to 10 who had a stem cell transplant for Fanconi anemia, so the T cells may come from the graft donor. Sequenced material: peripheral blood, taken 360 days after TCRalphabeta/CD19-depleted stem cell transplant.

The CDR3 reads CASSSGTGVDGELFF. The CDR3 region has the DNA TGTGCCAGCAGCTCCGGGACAGGGGTTGACGGGGAGCTGTTTTTT. This chain links TRBV11-2 with TRBJ2-2; 10 bases are shared with TRBD1. Germline V gives CDR1 SGHAT, CDR2 FQNNGV. V lost 4 bases, J lost 7 bases, and 6 bases stayed unmatched. The CDR3 contains 15 residues.